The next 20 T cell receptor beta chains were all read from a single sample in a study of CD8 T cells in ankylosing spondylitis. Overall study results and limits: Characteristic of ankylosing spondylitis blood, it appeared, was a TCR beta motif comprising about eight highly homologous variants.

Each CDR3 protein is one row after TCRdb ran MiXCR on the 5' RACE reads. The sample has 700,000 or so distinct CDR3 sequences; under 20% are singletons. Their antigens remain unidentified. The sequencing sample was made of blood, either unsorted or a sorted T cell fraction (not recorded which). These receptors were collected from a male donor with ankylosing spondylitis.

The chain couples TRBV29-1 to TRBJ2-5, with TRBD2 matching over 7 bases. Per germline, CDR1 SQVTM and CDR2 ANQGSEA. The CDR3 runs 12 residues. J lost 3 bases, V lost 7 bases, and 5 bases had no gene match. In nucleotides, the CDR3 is TGCAGCGCTGACGCGGGGGAAGAGACCCAGTACTTC. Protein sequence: CSADAGEETQYF. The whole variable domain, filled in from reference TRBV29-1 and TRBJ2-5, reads SAVISQKPSRDICQRGTSLTIQCQVDSQVTMMFWYRQQPGQSLTLIATANQGSEATYESGFVIDKFPISRPNLTFSTLTVSNMSPEDSSIYLCSADAGEETQYFGPGTRLLVL.

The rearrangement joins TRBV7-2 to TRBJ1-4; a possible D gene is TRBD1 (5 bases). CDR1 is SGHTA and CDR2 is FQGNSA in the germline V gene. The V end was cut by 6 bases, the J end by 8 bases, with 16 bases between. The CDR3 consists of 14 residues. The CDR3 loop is CASRSPGLGEKLFF. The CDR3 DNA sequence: TGTGCCAGCAGGTCTCCGGGACTCGGGGAAAAACTGTTTTTT.

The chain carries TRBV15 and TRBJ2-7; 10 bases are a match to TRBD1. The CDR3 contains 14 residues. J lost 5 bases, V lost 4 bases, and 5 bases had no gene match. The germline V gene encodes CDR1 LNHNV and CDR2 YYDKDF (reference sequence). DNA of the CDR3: TGTGCCACCAGCAAGGACAGGGGGGAGGACGAGCAGTACTTC. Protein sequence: CATSKDRGEDEQYF.

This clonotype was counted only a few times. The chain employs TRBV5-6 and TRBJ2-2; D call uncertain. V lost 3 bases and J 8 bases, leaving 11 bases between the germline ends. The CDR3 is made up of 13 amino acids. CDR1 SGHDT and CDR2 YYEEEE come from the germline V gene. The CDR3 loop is CASSWTPRGELFF. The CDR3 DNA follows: TGTGCCAGCAGCTGGACCCCCAGGGGGGAGCTGTTTTTT. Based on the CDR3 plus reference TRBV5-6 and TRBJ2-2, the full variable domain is DAGVTQSPTHLIKTRGQQVTLRCSPKSGHDTVSWYQQALGQGPQFIFQYYEEEERQRGNFPDRFSGHQFPNYSSELNVNALLLGDSALYLCASSWTPRGELFFGEGSRLTVL.

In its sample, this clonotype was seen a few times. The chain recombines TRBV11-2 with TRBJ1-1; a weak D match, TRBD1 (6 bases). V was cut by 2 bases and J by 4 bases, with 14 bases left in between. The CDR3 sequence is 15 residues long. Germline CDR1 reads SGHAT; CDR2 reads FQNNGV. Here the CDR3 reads CASSLWGGVSTEAFF. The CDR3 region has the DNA TGTGCCAGCAGCTTATGGGGGGGCGTGAGCACTGAAGCTTTCTTT.

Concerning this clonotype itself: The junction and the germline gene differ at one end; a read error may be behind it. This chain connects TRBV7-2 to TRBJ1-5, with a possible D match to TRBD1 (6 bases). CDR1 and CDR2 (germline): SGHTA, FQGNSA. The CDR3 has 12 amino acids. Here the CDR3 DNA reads TGTGCCAGCAGCTTACCCGGACAGCCCAAGGATTTT. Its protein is CASSLPGQPKDF.

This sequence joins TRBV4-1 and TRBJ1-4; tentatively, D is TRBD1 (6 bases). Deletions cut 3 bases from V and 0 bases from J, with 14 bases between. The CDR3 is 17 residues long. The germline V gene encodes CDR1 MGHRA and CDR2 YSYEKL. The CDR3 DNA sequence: TGCGCCAGCAGCCAGCTACTTGGGGGGCCAACTAATGAAAAACTGTTTTTT. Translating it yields CASSQLLGGPTNEKLFF.

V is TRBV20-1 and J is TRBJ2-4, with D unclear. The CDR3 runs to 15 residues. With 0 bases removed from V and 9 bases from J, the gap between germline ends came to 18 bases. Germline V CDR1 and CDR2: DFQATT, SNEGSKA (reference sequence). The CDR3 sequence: CSARESGPYYFIQYF. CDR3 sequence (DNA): TGCAGTGCTAGAGAATCCGGGCCATATTATTTCATTCAGTACTTC.

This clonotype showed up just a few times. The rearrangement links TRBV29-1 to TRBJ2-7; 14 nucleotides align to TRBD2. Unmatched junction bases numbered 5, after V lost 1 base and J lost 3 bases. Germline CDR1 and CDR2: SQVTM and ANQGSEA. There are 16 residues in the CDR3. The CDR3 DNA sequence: TGCAGCGTTGAAGGACTAGCGGGGGGGCGTGTCTACGAGCAGTACTTC. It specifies CSVEGLAGGRVYEQYF.

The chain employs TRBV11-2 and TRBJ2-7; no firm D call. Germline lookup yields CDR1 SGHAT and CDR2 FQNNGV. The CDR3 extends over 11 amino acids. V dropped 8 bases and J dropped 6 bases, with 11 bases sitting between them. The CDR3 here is CASRSAVEQYF. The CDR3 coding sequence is TGTGCCAGCCGGTCCGCAGTCGAGCAGTACTTC.

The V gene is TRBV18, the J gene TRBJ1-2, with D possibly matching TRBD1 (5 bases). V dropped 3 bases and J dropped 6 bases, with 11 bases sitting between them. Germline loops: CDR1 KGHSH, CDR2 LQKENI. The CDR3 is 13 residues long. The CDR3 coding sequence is TGTGCCAGCTCACCTATAGCAGGGAATGGCTACACCTTC. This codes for CASSPIAGNGYTF.

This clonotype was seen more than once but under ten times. DNA of the CDR3: TGTGCCAGCAGCCAAGGACAGGGGGCAAAGATTGAGCAGTTCTTC. Translating it yields CASSQGQGAKIEQFF. This chain uses TRBV3-1 with TRBJ2-1; 10 bases fit TRBD1. The CDR3 totals 15 residues. Per the germline V gene, CDR1 is LGHDT and CDR2 is YNNKEL (reference sequence). With 1 base clipped from V and 9 bases from J, the junction kept 6 bases outside the gene matches.

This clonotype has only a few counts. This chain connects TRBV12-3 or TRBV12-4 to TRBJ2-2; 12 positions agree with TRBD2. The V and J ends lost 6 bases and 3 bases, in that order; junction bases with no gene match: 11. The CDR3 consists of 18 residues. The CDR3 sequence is CASRRRLAGGLDTGELFF. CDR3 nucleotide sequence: TGTGCCAGCAGACGTCGGCTAGCGGGGGGGCTAGACACCGGGGAGCTGTTTTTT.

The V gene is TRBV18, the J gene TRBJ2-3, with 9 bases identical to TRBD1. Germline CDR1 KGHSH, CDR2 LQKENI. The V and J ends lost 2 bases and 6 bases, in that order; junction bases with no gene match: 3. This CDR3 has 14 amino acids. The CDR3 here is CASSPNRGPDTQYF. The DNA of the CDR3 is TGTGCCAGCTCACCAAACAGGGGGCCGGATACGCAGTATTTT.

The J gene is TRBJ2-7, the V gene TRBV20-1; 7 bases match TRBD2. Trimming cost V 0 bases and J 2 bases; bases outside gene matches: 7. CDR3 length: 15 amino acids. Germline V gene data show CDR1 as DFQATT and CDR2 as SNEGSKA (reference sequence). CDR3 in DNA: TGCAGTGCTAGAGATCTTAGCGGGCCAACCTACGAGCAGTACTTC. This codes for CSARDLSGPTYEQYF.

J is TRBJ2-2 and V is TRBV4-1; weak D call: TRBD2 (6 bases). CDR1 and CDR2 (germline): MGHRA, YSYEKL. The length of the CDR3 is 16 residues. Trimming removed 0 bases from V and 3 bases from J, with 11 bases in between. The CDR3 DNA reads TGCGCCAGCAGCCAAGATCGCGGAGGGGACACCGGGGAGCTGTTTTTT. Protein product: CASSQDRGGDTGELFF.

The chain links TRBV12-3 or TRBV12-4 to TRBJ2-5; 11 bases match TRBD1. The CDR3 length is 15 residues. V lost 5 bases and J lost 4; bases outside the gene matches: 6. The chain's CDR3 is CASSQRGTGGETQYF. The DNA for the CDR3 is TGTGCCAGCAGTCAACGGGGGACAGGGGGAGAGACCCAGTACTTC.

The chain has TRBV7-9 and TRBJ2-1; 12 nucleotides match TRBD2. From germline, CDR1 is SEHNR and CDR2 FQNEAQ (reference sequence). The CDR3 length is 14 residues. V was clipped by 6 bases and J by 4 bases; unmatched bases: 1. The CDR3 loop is CASRTSGGYNEQFF. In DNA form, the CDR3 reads TGTGCCAGCAGGACTAGCGGGGGATACAATGAGCAGTTCTTC.

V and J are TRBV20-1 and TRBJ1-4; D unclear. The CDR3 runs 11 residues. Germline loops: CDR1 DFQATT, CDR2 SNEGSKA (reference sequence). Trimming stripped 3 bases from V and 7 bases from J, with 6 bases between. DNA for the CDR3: TGCAGTGCTAGTATCCCTGAAAAACTGTTTTTT. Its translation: CSASIPEKLFF.

The CDR3: CASSRPGGLYEQYF. The DNA for the CDR3 is TGTGCCAGCAGCCGCCCGGGGGGTCTCTACGAGCAGTACTTC. The chain couples TRBV11-2 to TRBJ2-7; 7 bases match TRBD2. Germline CDR1 reads SGHAT; CDR2 reads FQNNGV. V dropped 5 bases and J dropped 3; count of bases not matched to a gene: 7. The CDR3 sequence is 14 residues long. Combining the CDR3 with reference TRBV11-2 and TRBJ2-7 gives the whole variable domain EAGVAQSPRYKIIEKRQSVAFWCNPISGHATLYWYQQILGQGPKLLIQFQNNGVVDDSQLPKDRFSAERLKGVDSTLKIQPAKLEDSAVYLCASSRPGGLYEQYFGPGTRLTVT.